The source of this T cell receptor beta chain is a study of blood T cell repertoires in COVID-19. Study information: COVID-19 samples collected from the United States, Italy and Spain covered acute and convalescent phases.

This table comes from immunoSEQ multiplex PCR, and its TCRdb copy is limited to in-frame clones, with some not included. Of over 250,000 clones in the sample, approximately 83% were seen once. This CDR3 is built from 15 residues. The J segment lost 8 bases and the V segment lost 2 bases, leaving 9 bases of the junction unmatched. The germline V gene encodes CDR1 SGHRS and CDR2 YFSETQ. The source material was peripheral blood. The chain recombines TRBV5-1 with TRBJ1-4; TRBD1 aligns across 7 bases. The receptor's source is a woman between 50 and 59 years old who had recovered from COVID-19. The CDR3 nucleotides read TGCGCCAGCAGCTTTCCAGGGGGTAGGGGGGAAAAACTGTTTTTT. It codes for CASSFPGGRGEKLFF.